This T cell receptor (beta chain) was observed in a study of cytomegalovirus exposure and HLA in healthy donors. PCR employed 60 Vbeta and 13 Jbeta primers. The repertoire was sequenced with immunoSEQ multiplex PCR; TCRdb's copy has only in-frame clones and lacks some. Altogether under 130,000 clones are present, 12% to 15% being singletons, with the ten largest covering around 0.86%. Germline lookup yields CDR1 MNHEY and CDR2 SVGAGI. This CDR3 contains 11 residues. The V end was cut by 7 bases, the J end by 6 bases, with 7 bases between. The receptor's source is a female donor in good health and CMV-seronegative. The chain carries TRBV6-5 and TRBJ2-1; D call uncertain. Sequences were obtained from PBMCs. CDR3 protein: CASIGFNEQFF. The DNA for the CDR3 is TGTGCCAGCATCGGGTTCAATGAGCAGTTCTTC.